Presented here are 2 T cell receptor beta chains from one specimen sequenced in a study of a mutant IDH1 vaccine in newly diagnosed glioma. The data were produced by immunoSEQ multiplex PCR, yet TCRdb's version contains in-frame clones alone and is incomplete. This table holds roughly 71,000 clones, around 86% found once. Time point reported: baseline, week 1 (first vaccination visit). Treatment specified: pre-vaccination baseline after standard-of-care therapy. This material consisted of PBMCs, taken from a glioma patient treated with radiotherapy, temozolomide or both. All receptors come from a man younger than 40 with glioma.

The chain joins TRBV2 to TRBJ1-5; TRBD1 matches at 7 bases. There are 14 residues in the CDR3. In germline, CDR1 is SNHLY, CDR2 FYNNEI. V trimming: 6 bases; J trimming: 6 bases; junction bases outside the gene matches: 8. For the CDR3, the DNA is TGTGCCAGCAGCATGACAGGGTTAGGTCAGCCCCAGCATTTT. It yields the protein CASSMTGLGQPQHF.

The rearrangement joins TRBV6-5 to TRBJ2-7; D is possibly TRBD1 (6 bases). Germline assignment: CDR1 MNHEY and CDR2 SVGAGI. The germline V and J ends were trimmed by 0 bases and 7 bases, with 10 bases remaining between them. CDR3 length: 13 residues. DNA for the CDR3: TGTGCCAGCAGTTACTCGAACAGGGTAGAGCAGTACTTC. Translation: CASSYSNRVEQYF.